These 26 T cell receptor beta chains were all obtained from the same sample, sequenced in a study of OX40 agonist ivuxolimab in advanced cancers. The protocol was immunoSEQ multiplex PCR, while the TCRdb copy is restricted to in-frame clones and leaves out a portion. Here the sample spans 72,000 or so clones, roughly 89% being singletons. Source: CD4+ or CD8+ T cells sorted from blood, taken in a trial of the OX40 agonist ivuxolimab. These receptors came from an adult with an advanced solid tumor such as melanoma, head and neck, liver or kidney cancer.

This clone has more than one count but fewer than ten. This sequence joins TRBV18 and TRBJ2-7; D is unresolved. The CDR3 loop spans 16 amino acids. Per the germline V gene, CDR1 is KGHSH and CDR2 is LQKENI. Trimming pared 0 bases from V and 0 bases from J, leaving 12 bases between. CDR3 sequence reads: CASSPPSLFSSYEQYF. The CDR3 DNA reads TGTGCCAGCTCACCACCCTCACTCTTTAGCTCCTACGAGCAGTACTTC. The variable domain in full, with the rest retrieved from reference TRBV18 and TRBJ2-7, is NAGVMQNPRHLVRRRGQEARLRCSPMKGHSHVYWYRQLPEEGLKFMVYLQKENIIDESGMPKERFSAEFPKEGPSILRIQQVVRGDSAAYFCASSPPSLFSSYEQYFGPGTRLTVT.

The gene calls are TRBV2 and TRBJ2-2; D possibly corresponds to TRBD1 (6 bases). Germline V gene lookup returns CDR1 SNHLY and CDR2 FYNNEI. The V end was cut by 5 bases, the J end by 6 bases, with 16 bases between. This CDR3 is 15 amino acids long. CDR3 sequence: CASSNRVGGAGELFF. Here the CDR3 DNA reads TGTGCCAGCAGTAACAGGGTTGGTGGTGCCGGGGAGCTGTTTTTT.

This chain joins TRBV7-8 and TRBJ1-5; 9 bases fit TRBD1. V shed 5 bases, J shed 6 bases, and the junction held 11 bases outside the gene matches. This CDR3 spans 16 amino acids. Germline-derived CDR1 and CDR2 are SGHVS and FQNEAQ. DNA for the CDR3: TGTGCCAGCAGCAAAGAGGTCGGGACAGGGCGTCAGCCCCAGCATTTT. Translated, it gives CASSKEVGTGRQPQHF.

The rearrangement links TRBV28 to TRBJ2-1; D might be TRBD2 (6 bases). The V end was cut by 6 bases, the J end by 0 bases, with 15 bases between. Per the germline V gene, CDR1 is MDHEN and CDR2 is SYDVKM. This CDR3 is built from 16 residues. In DNA form, the CDR3 reads TGTGCCAGCAGCACATGGAGGGCCCTCTCCTACAATGAGCAGTTCTTC. The encoded protein is CASSTWRALSYNEQFF.

This chain connects TRBV28 to TRBJ1-4; 8 nucleotides match TRBD1. V gave up 5 bases and J gave up 6 bases; unmatched junction bases: 8. The CDR3 has 15 residues. Germline CDR1 reads MDHEN; CDR2 reads SYDVKM. This CDR3 reads CASSTRTGLDEKLFF. CDR3 bases: TGTGCCAGCAGTACCCGGACAGGGCTCGATGAAAAACTGTTTTTT.

This clone has a single count. The chain uses TRBV5-1 and TRBJ2-2; 9 bases line up with TRBD1. V shed 3 bases, J shed 6 bases, and the junction held 6 bases outside the gene matches. The CDR3 contains 15 residues. Germline-derived CDR1 and CDR2 are SGHRS and YFSETQ. CDR3 DNA: TGCGCCAGCAGCTACCCGCGACAGGGGGCCGGGGAGCTGTTTTTT. Translation: CASSYPRQGAGELFF.

This clone was recorded only once. The J gene is TRBJ2-7, the V gene TRBV4-2; 10 nucleotides match TRBD2. J gave up 6 bases and V 1 base, and 9 bases lay outside the gene matches. CDR1 and CDR2 from the germline V gene are LGHNA and YNFKEQ. This CDR3 region has 16 residues. CDR3 protein: CASSQVLTSGAVEQYF. The DNA of the CDR3 is TGTGCCAGCAGCCAAGTGCTAACTAGCGGGGCCGTCGAGCAGTACTTC.

This clone has just a few counts. The chain links TRBV5-6 to TRBJ2-7; D unresolved. CDR1 SGHDT and CDR2 YYEEEE come from the germline V gene. V was pared by 4 bases and J by 3 bases, with 8 bases between. The CDR3 totals 12 residues. The CDR3 reads CASSTLGYEQYF. DNA for the CDR3: TGTGCCAGCAGCACCCTTGGCTACGAGCAGTACTTC.

There are many counts of this clone. The chain is built from TRBV6-6 and TRBJ1-5; D is unresolved. Germline V gene data show CDR1 as MNHNY and CDR2 as SVGAGI (reference sequence). V was clipped by 8 bases and J by 1 base, with 12 bases between them. This CDR3 region has 14 residues. The CDR3 DNA reads TGTGCCAGCTTTGAGGGTTTAAGCAATCAGCCCCAGCATTTT. It translates to CASFEGLSNQPQHF.

The table lists this clone with a count of one. V and J are TRBV14 and TRBJ2-1, with D perhaps TRBD2 (7 bases). The CDR3 loop spans 16 amino acids. Trimming took 0 bases from V and 6 from J, leaving 15 bases between them. Germline V gives CDR1 SGHDN, CDR2 FVKESK. The CDR3 DNA reads as TGTGCCAGCAGCCAAGATAGGGGGGGCCTACCCAATGAGCAGTTCTTC. Amino acid sequence: CASSQDRGGLPNEQFF.

The chain has TRBV10-3 and TRBJ2-7, with TRBD1 matching 10 bases. The CDR3 length is 18 residues. Germline-derived CDR1 and CDR2 are ENHRY and SYGVKD. The V segment lost 2 bases and the J segment 0 bases; nucleotides outside the gene matches: 10. The chain's CDR3 is CAISERGDRGSSSYEQYF. The CDR3 coding sequence is TGTGCCATCAGTGAGCGGGGGGACAGGGGCTCCAGCTCCTACGAGCAGTACTTC.

J is TRBJ2-3 and V is TRBV4-1; 8 bases line up with TRBD2. The CDR3 consists of 17 residues. CDR1 and CDR2 (germline): MGHRA, YSYEKL. The ends lost 0 bases at V and 6 bases at J; junction bases unmatched: 11. CDR3 bases: TGCGCCAGCAGCCAAGATTGGTCTAGCGGGTATTTGGATACGCAGTATTTT. This codes for CASSQDWSSGYLDTQYF.

This clone appeared once. This sequence joins TRBV18 and TRBJ1-2; D gene ambiguous. Deletions cut 3 bases from V and 4 bases from J, with 9 bases between. Germline CDR1 KGHSH, CDR2 LQKENI. The CDR3 loop spans 13 amino acids. CDR3 in DNA: TGTGCCAGCTCACCTGGGGTAGTCTATGGCTACACCTTC. It encodes CASSPGVVYGYTF.

About this clone itself: The conserved final phenylalanine or tryptophan is absent from the CDR3, which likely points to a read error. The rearrangement links TRBV14 to TRBJ1-1; D unresolved. V was cut by 3 bases and J by 5 bases, with 7 bases left in between. CDR3 length equals 12 residues. Germline loops: CDR1 SGHDN, CDR2 FVKESK. The CDR3 DNA follows: TGTGCCAGCAGCCATCTCCCAACTGAAGCTTTCCTT. Residues: CASSHLPTEAFL.

This chain joins TRBV10-2 and TRBJ2-5; 12 bases are a match to TRBD2. This CDR3 region has 17 residues. Trimming took 3 bases from V and 4 from J; bases not matched to a gene: 9. The V gene's germline CDR1 is WSHSY and CDR2 SAAADI. The CDR3 here is CASSDGLAGGPGETQYF. As DNA, the CDR3 is TGCGCCAGCAGTGATGGGCTAGCGGGGGGGCCTGGAGAGACCCAGTACTTC.

This clone was found once. The rearrangement links TRBV15 to TRBJ1-6, with D hard to call. Trimming removed 0 bases from V and 5 bases from J, with 11 bases in between. Germline CDR1 is LNHNV and CDR2 is YYDKDF (reference sequence). This CDR3 spans 16 amino acids. CDR3: CATSRDPPANNSPLHF. CDR3 sequence (DNA): TGTGCCACCAGCAGAGACCCCCCAGCAAATAATTCACCCCTCCACTTT.

Only one count was recorded for this clone. The chain employs TRBV11-2 and TRBJ1-1; possible D gene TRBD1, 5 bases. Germline V lookup: CDR1 SGHAT, CDR2 FQNNGV. The V end was cut by 1 base, the J end by 0 bases, with 12 bases between. This CDR3 region has 16 residues. In nucleotides, the CDR3 is TGTGCCAGCAGCTTAGCTACGGGACGTATGAACACTGAAGCTTTCTTT. Translated, it gives CASSLATGRMNTEAFF.

This chain links TRBV20-1 with TRBJ1-2; D gene ambiguous. Trimming pared 4 bases from V and 2 bases from J, leaving 5 bases between. CDR3 length equals 11 residues. The germline V gene has CDR1 DFQATT and CDR2 SNEGSKA (reference sequence). Written as DNA, the CDR3 is TGCAGTGCTATCGACAACTATGGCTACACCTTC. It codes for CSAIDNYGYTF.

The gene calls are TRBV6-6 and TRBJ1-2, with D possibly being TRBD1 (6 bases). This CDR3 comprises 13 residues. CDR1 and CDR2 from the germline V gene are MNHNY and SVGAGI (reference sequence). V shed 4 bases and J shed 4 bases, with 10 bases lying between them. CDR3 sequence: CASSSGQFYGYTF. CDR3 coding DNA: TGTGCCAGCAGTTCCGGACAGTTCTATGGCTACACCTTC.

The chain uses TRBV6-1 and TRBJ2-2; TRBD2 might be the D (5 bases). Per the germline V gene, CDR1 is MNHNS and CDR2 is SASEGT. The V gene lost 7 bases and the J gene lost 7 bases, with 13 bases spanning the gap. There are 13 residues in the CDR3. Here the CDR3 reads CASTNEGFGELFF. DNA of the CDR3: TGTGCCAGCACTAATGAGGGTTTCGGGGAGCTGTTTTTT.

The chain carries TRBV11-2 and TRBJ2-7; no clear D gene. The germline CDR1 and CDR2 sequences are SGHAT and FQNNGV. The CDR3 loop spans 13 amino acids. The V end lost 8 bases, the J end lost 2 bases, and 13 bases lay between the germline ends. CDR3 sequence: CASAPFMAYEQYF. DNA for the CDR3: TGTGCCAGCGCCCCTTTTATGGCCTACGAGCAGTACTTC.

The V and J genes are TRBV5-1 and TRBJ1-1; D not resolved. V was pared by 4 bases and J by 5 bases, with 12 bases between. This CDR3 has 13 residues. The germline V gene encodes CDR1 SGHRS and CDR2 YFSETQ. CDR3 in amino acids: CASSGFFGTEAFF. The CDR3 DNA reads as TGCGCCAGCAGCGGCTTCTTTGGGACTGAAGCTTTCTTT.

This chain joins TRBV6-5 and TRBJ1-3; D is unclear. With 4 bases removed from V and 0 bases from J, the gap between germline ends came to 13 bases. This CDR3 comprises 16 residues. Germline values: CDR1 MNHEY, CDR2 SVGAGI. CDR3 DNA sequence: TGTGCCAGCAGTTCTACTTGGCCGAGCTCTGGAAACACCATATATTTT. Its protein is CASSSTWPSSGNTIYF.

The rearrangement links TRBV28 to TRBJ2-2, with 13 positions matching TRBD2. Germline V CDR1 and CDR2: MDHEN, SYDVKM. Trimming cost V 5 bases and J 8 bases; bases outside gene matches: 5. This CDR3 is built from 15 residues. CDR3 in DNA: TGTGCCAGCAGTCCCGGGACTAGCGGGACTGGGGAGCTGTTTTTT. Encoded protein: CASSPGTSGTGELFF.

The rearrangement joins TRBV7-9 to TRBJ2-1; a possible D gene is TRBD1 (7 bases). This CDR3 region has 16 residues. Trimming took off 3 bases at V and 4 bases at J, with 16 bases between the two ends. Germline V gene lookup returns CDR1 SEHNR and CDR2 FQNEAQ (reference sequence). The CDR3 is CASSFRGKGAYNEQFF. The CDR3 region has the DNA TGTGCCAGCAGCTTTCGCGGGAAGGGGGCATACAATGAGCAGTTCTTC.

This chain links TRBV12-5 with TRBJ2-1; D call uncertain. CDR1 LGHNT and CDR2 FRNRAP come from the germline V gene. V lost 5 bases to trimming and J lost 2 bases, with 10 bases between them. The CDR3 loop spans 14 amino acids. CDR3 loop: CASGPPGPYNEQFF. The CDR3 coding sequence is TGTGCTAGTGGTCCCCCTGGTCCCTACAATGAGCAGTTCTTC.